This record covers a single TCR beta chain. These data come from a study of blood T cell repertoires in COVID-19. The CDR3 spans 15 residues. Germline loops: CDR1 SGHRS, CDR2 YFSETQ. V gave up 3 bases and J gave up 7 bases; unmatched junction bases: 6. Recruitment covered about 26 US areas and drew participants whose ages spanned about 18 to 100 years. Cohorts were determined from participant-reported clinical history. As handled by the study authors: Reference gene primer amplification yielded estimated nucleated cell counts. Repertoires were generated with immunoSEQ multiplex PCR, while TCRdb's copy carries only in-frame clones and drops some. Clonal size and the V and J genes are those of that table, whereas D and trimming came from the DNA. The sample yields approximately 140,000 clones, 88% seen once.

The source is a woman younger than 45 with acute COVID-19. Sequencing was done on a sample of PBMCs or T cells enriched from blood (not recorded which). The V gene is TRBV5-1, the J gene TRBJ1-6; the match to TRBD1 covers 8 bases. The CDR3 DNA follows: TGCGCCAGCAGCTCCCGAACAGGGGGGAATTCACCCCTCCACTTT. Translating it yields CASSSRTGGNSPLHF. The whole variable domain, remainder taken from reference TRBV5-1 and TRBJ1-6, is KAGVTQTPRYLIKTRGQQVTLSCSPISGHRSVSWYQQTPGQGLQFLFEYFSETQRNKGNFPGRFSGRQFSNSRSEMNVSTLELGDSALYLCASSSRTGGNSPLHFGNGTRLTVT.